Sequencing of this TCR beta chain was carried out in a study of cytomegalovirus exposure and HLA in healthy donors. Whole-study results and caveats: Donor immune exposure was known only as CMV serostatus. Later analysis associated a missense DCLRE1C variant with TCR beta V- and J-gene trimming.

Turning to this clone: Its antigen remains unidentified.

There are 15 residues in the CDR3. Germline V gene lookup returns CDR1 WSHSY and CDR2 SAAADI. V gave up 7 bases and J gave up 9 bases; unmatched junction bases: 12. Primers for the PCR totalled 60 Vbeta and 13 Jbeta. Clones were read by immunoSEQ multiplex PCR, and TCRdb kept only the in-frame ones, dropping some. The sample data list fewer than 45,000 clones. The genes are TRBV10-2 and TRBJ2-1, with TRBD2 matching over 10 bases. The receptor's source is a man aged 40-49 years in good health and CMV-seropositive. Sequencing was carried out using PBMCs. CDR3: CASKGALLAGLEQFF. CDR3 nucleotides: TGCGCCAGCAAGGGGGCTCTACTAGCGGGACTTGAGCAGTTCTTC.